Shown below are 23 T cell receptor beta chains from a single sample sequenced in a study of T cells in Graves' hyperthyroidism and ophthalmopathy. Amplification of TCR beta CDR3 regions was performed using RNA transcripts as template. The HTBI set primed first-round TCR CDR3 RT-PCR. MiXCR, applied by TCRdb to the multiplex PCR reads, yields one record per CDR3 protein. The profile covers 95,000 to 110,000 distinct CDR3 sequences, with roughly 47% appearing a single time and roughly 26% taken by the ten largest. The sequenced sample was blood. The receptors originated from a man between 40 and 49 years old with Graves' hyperthyroidism.

The chain couples TRBV15 to TRBJ1-2; maybe TRBD1 (5 bases). The CDR3 covers 14 residues. V was cut by 5 bases and J by 2 bases, with 12 bases left in between. The V gene's germline CDR1 is LNHNV and CDR2 YYDKDF (reference sequence). Here the CDR3 DNA reads TGTGCCACCAGCTTGGGACCAGAGAACTATGGCTACACCTTC. It specifies CATSLGPENYGYTF.

This sequence joins TRBV29-1 and TRBJ2-1; D is undetermined. V lost 3 bases and J lost 3, with 12 bases in between. This CDR3 region has 14 residues. Germline V gene data show CDR1 as SQVTM and CDR2 as ANQGSEA. Written as DNA, the CDR3 is TGCAGCGTTGAGGCAGGTCCCAGCTACAATGAGCAGTTCTTC. It translates to CSVEAGPSYNEQFF.

The sample holds many counts of this clonotype. This sequence joins TRBV2 and TRBJ1-5; 10 bases are shared with TRBD1. The germline V gene encodes CDR1 SNHLY and CDR2 FYNNEI. Trimming at V came to 4 bases and at J to 5 bases, leaving 5 bases not matched to a gene. The CDR3 consists of 15 residues. CDR3 sequence reads: CASSAGTGVYQPQHF. The CDR3 DNA follows: TGTGCCAGCAGTGCCGGGACAGGGGTCTATCAGCCCCAGCATTTT.

This clonotype came up many times. The chain is built from TRBV7-3 and TRBJ2-3, with TRBD2 as a possible D gene (5 bases). The germline V and J ends were trimmed by 1 base and 6 bases, with 11 bases remaining between them. The CDR3 extends over 14 amino acids. CDR1 is SGHTA, CDR2 FQGTGA, per germline. The CDR3 DNA follows: TGTGCCAGCAGCTTAAACCCGGGCGGGGATACGCAGTATTTT. This encodes CASSLNPGGDTQYF. Full variable domain (remainder filled in from reference TRBV7-3 and TRBJ2-3): GAGVSQTPSNKVTEKGKYVELRCDPISGHTALYWYRQSLGQGPEFLIYFQGTGAADDSGLPNDRFFAVRPEGSVSTLKIQRTERGDSAVYLCASSLNPGGDTQYFGPGTRLTVL.

The V gene is TRBV29-1, the J gene TRBJ2-7; TRBD2 matches 9 bases. Germline V gives CDR1 SQVTM, CDR2 ANQGSEA. The CDR3 runs to 13 residues. The V and J ends lost 7 bases and 5 bases, in that order; junction bases with no gene match: 9. The CDR3 bases are TGCAGCGGGGGATTAGCGGGAGTCAACGAGCAGTACTTC. Translation: CSGGLAGVNEQYF.

A single count supports this clonotype. The rearrangement links TRBV19 to TRBJ1-5; D remains ambiguous. Germline V CDR1 and CDR2: LNHDA, SQIVND (reference sequence). Trimming pared 4 bases from V and 1 base from J, leaving 14 bases between. CDR3 length: 16 amino acids. The CDR3 loop is CASSTSGSASNQPQHF. The CDR3 region has the DNA TGTGCCAGTAGTACTAGCGGGAGTGCCAGCAATCAGCCCCAGCATTTT.

About this clonotype itself: This clone may be a read error of a much larger clone one base away. The chain links TRBV5-4 to TRBJ2-2, with 14 bases fitting TRBD2. Germline V gene lookup returns CDR1 SGHNT and CDR2 YYREEE (reference sequence). The CDR3 sequence is 16 residues long. CDR3 loop: CASSLGTSGSTGGLFF. The CDR3 DNA reads TGTGCCAGCAGCTTAGGGACTAGCGGGAGCACCGGGGGGCTGTTTTTT.

The J gene is TRBJ1-2, the V gene TRBV15; D may be TRBD1 (5 bases). There are 16 residues in the CDR3. The V end lost 0 bases, the J end lost 8 bases, and 19 bases lay between the germline ends. Germline-derived CDR1 and CDR2 are LNHNV and YYDKDF (reference sequence). The DNA of the CDR3 is TGTGCCACCAGCAGAGATGTACAGTTCGGGGGTGACGGCTACACCTTC. Translating it yields CATSRDVQFGGDGYTF.

Worth noting for this clonotype: Sequence at one end of the junction differs from germline and may be a read error. The V call is TRBV13, the J call TRBJ1-1, with D possibly TRBD1 on 5 matching bases. This CDR3 contains 14 residues. Germline CDR1 is PRHDT and CDR2 is FYEKMQ (reference sequence). In DNA, the CDR3 is TGCGCCAGCAGCTTGAAGGAGGGGAACACGGAAGCTTTCTTT. Amino acid sequence: CASSLKEGNTEAFF. The full variable domain, rest sourced from reference TRBV13 and TRBJ1-1, is AAGVIQSPRHLIKEKRETATLKCYPIPRHDTVYWYQQGPGQDPQFLISFYEKMQSDKGSIPDRFSAQQFSDYHSELNMSSLELGDSALYFCASSLKEGNTEAFFGQGTRLTVV.

The genes are TRBV29-1 and TRBJ2-7; the D gene is possibly TRBD1 (6 bases). CDR3 length: 13 amino acids. V gave up 5 bases and J gave up 5 bases, with 16 bases separating them. In germline, CDR1 is SQVTM, CDR2 ANQGSEA. The CDR3 DNA reads as TGCAGCGTTCAAACAGGGACCACCCACGAGCAGTACTTC. Its protein product is CSVQTGTTHEQYF.

The sample holds many counts of this clonotype. The chain links TRBV12-3 or TRBV12-4 to TRBJ2-7; 8 bases fit TRBD1. Germline trimming cut 9 bases from V and 6 bases from J; bases unmatched to any gene: 10. This CDR3 has 13 amino acids. The CDR3 region has the DNA TGTGCCAGTCAGATCAGGGGGCTGGTCGAGCAGTACTTC. Residues: CASQIRGLVEQYF.

With respect to this clonotype: A read error may explain this, as a much larger clone is one base away. The rearrangement joins TRBV12-5 to TRBJ2-3; TRBD2 matches at 7 bases. Germline CDR1 and CDR2: LGHNT and FRNRAP. There are 15 residues in the CDR3. The DNA for the CDR3 is TGTGCCAGCAGTTTATCCGAGCGGGACACAGATACGCAGTATTTT. Translated: CASSLSERDTDTQYF.

The chain links TRBV20-1 to TRBJ2-7, with a possible D match to TRBD2 (6 bases). CDR3 size: 15 residues. Germline V gene data show CDR1 as DFQATT and CDR2 as SNEGSKA (reference sequence). V was pared by 4 bases and J by 0 bases, with 16 bases between. This CDR3 is CSAMRVAASSYEQYF. CDR3 sequence (DNA): TGCAGTGCTATGAGGGTAGCGGCCAGCTCCTACGAGCAGTACTTC.

This clonotype was counted ten times or more. The chain has TRBV9 and TRBJ1-1; TRBD1 might be the D (5 bases). The CDR3 consists of 18 residues. From germline, CDR1 is SGDLS and CDR2 YYNGEE. The ends were cut back, 3 bases at V and 4 bases at J, with 25 bases in the middle. Here the CDR3 DNA reads TGTGCCAGCAGCGCCCCTGCGCAAGGATTACAGAGGGGCACTGAAGCTTTCTTT. This encodes CASSAPAQGLQRGTEAFF. Complete variable domain (other parts from reference TRBV9 and TRBJ1-1): DSGVTQTPKHLITATGQRVTLRCSPRSGDLSVYWYQQSLDQGLQFLIQYYNGEERAKGNILERFSAQQFPDLHSELNLSSLELGDSALYFCASSAPAQGLQRGTEAFFGQGTRLTVV.

As for this clonotype: One end of the junction is discordant with germline, which a read error may explain. This rearrangement joins TRBV19 to TRBJ2-7; D is uncertain. This CDR3 comprises 14 residues. In germline, CDR1 is LNHDA, CDR2 SQIVND (reference sequence). This CDR3 is CASSIAGASYGQYF. The CDR3 coding sequence is TGTGCCAGCAGTATCGCAGGAGCGTCCTACGGGCAGTACTTC. The variable domain in full, with the rest retrieved from reference TRBV19 and TRBJ2-7, is DGGITQSPKYLFRKEGQNVTLSCEQNLNHDAMYWYRQDPGQGLRLIYYSQIVNDFQKGDIAEGYSVSREKKESFPLTVTSAQKNPTAFYLCASSIAGASYGQYFGPGTRLTVT.

This clonotype was found many times. This rearrangement joins TRBV10-3 to TRBJ2-7, with D perhaps matching TRBD2 (7 bases). The CDR3 loop spans 15 amino acids. Trimming left V 3 bases short and J 2 bases short, with 14 bases between. Germline-derived CDR1 and CDR2 are ENHRY and SYGVKD. As DNA, the CDR3 is TGTGCCATCAGTGAAGGGGGAGGGCCTCCCTACGAGCAGTACTTC. Translated: CAISEGGGPPYEQYF.

The chain is built from TRBV25-1 and TRBJ1-1; 9 bases fit TRBD1. The CDR3 is made up of 18 amino acids. Germline V gives CDR1 MGHDK, CDR2 SYGVNS. After removal of 8 bases from V and 4 bases from J, the junction contained 20 bases not matched to a gene. The CDR3 loop reads CASSPISPGTGFGTEAFF. The CDR3 DNA reads TGTGCCAGCTCACCGATCTCCCCCGGGACAGGGTTTGGCACTGAAGCTTTCTTT.

This clonotype was detected many times. This chain connects TRBV4-3 to TRBJ1-4; possible D gene TRBD1, 5 bases. The CDR3 is 15 amino acids. V was clipped by 0 bases and J by 7 bases, with 12 bases between them. CDR1 is LGHNA and CDR2 is YSLEER in the germline V gene. Written as DNA, the CDR3 is TGCGCCAGCAGCCAAGAGATGGGGGGGAGTGAAAAACTGTTTTTT. Translated: CASSQEMGGSEKLFF.

There are many counts of this clonotype. V gene TRBV19 combines with J gene TRBJ2-1; unclear D gene. CDR1 is LNHDA and CDR2 is SQIVND in the germline V gene (reference sequence). The CDR3 consists of 13 residues. With 5 bases removed from V and 2 bases from J, the gap between germline ends came to 7 bases. The CDR3 region is CASSPSPYNEQFF. The CDR3 DNA is TGTGCCAGTAGTCCCTCGCCCTACAATGAGCAGTTCTTC.

There are many counts of this clonotype. The rearrangement joins TRBV7-9 to TRBJ1-5; D may be TRBD1 (6 bases). CDR3 size: 13 residues. V was shortened by 8 bases and J by 1 base, with 9 bases between the two germline ends. Germline V gene sequence: CDR1 SEHNR, CDR2 FQNEAQ (reference sequence). CDR3 protein: CASAGTSNQPQHF. CDR3 DNA: TGTGCCAGCGCAGGGACAAGCAATCAGCCCCAGCATTTT.

This clonotype was counted ten times or more. The chain has TRBV7-9 and TRBJ1-2; 10 bases fit TRBD1. V gave up 5 bases and J gave up 6 bases; unmatched junction bases: 9. Per the germline V gene, CDR1 is SEHNR and CDR2 is FQNEAQ (reference sequence). The CDR3 is 15 residues long. Here the CDR3 reads CASSAGTGDFHGYTF. DNA for the CDR3: TGTGCCAGCAGCGCCGGGACAGGGGACTTTCATGGCTACACCTTC.

On this clonotype itself: At one boundary the junction diverges from the germline segment, which might be a read error. The chain is built from TRBV5-4 and TRBJ2-1, with 8 bases fitting TRBD2. CDR1 is SGHNT, CDR2 YYREEE, per germline (reference sequence). This CDR3 contains 14 residues. Here the CDR3 reads CVSSAGLAVNEQFF. CDR3 nucleotide sequence: TGTGTCAGCAGCGCCGGACTAGCTGTGAATGAGCAGTTCTTC.

The chain carries TRBV2 and TRBJ2-1; TRBD2 agrees at 12 bases. CDR3 length: 15 amino acids. CDR1 SNHLY and CDR2 FYNNEI come from the germline V gene. The J segment lost 9 bases and the V segment lost 4 bases, leaving 7 bases of the junction unmatched. The CDR3 sequence: CASSGLAGDCSEQFF. The CDR3 nucleotides read TGTGCCAGCAGTGGACTAGCGGGAGACTGCAGTGAGCAGTTCTTC.